This is a list of T cell receptor beta chains from one sample in a study of cytomegalovirus exposure and HLA in healthy donors. Profiled with immunoSEQ multiplex PCR; TCRdb holds only in-frame clones, not every one. The table lists 70,000 to 85,000 clones, roughly 70% of them singletons. Sequencing was done on a sample of PBMCs. The receptors were gathered from a man between 35 and 55 years old in good health and CMV-seropositive. Both conserved end residues are part of each CDR3. A D gene is named only where the DNA matches it firmly. Clone sizes are given selectively: once, few, many, or a class where the clone is expanded.

D gene	clone size	V gene	J gene	CDR3 protein	CDR3 DNA
TRBD2	NA	TRBV27	TRBJ2-7	CASRRVNPRGRAAYEQYF	TGTGCCAGCAGACGTGTTAATCCACGCGGGAGGGCCGCCTACGAGCAGTACTTC
NA	NA	TRBV15	TRBJ1-1	CATSSLGGATEAFF	TGTGCCACCAGCTCTCTGGGGGGGGCAACTGAAGCTTTCTTT
NA	NA	TRBV4-3	TRBJ1-1	CASSPHSMNTEAFF	TGCGCCAGCAGCCCCCACAGCATGAACACTGAAGCTTTCTTT
NA	NA	TRBV6-6	TRBJ1-3	CASSSGPENTIYF	TGTGCCAGCAGTTCAGGGCCTGAAAACACCATATATTTT
TRBD1	NA	TRBV6-1	TRBJ1-5	CASSEGQGNQPQHF	TGTGCCAGCAGTGAGGGACAGGGTAATCAGCCCCAGCATTTT
TRBD2	NA	TRBV6-1	TRBJ2-7	CASTLAGVYEQYF	TGTGCCAGCACCCTAGCGGGAGTCTACGAGCAGTACTTC
NA	NA	TRBV7-9	TRBJ2-1	CASSLEAGPPYNEQFF	TGTGCCAGCAGCTTGGAGGCGGGGCCCCCCTACAATGAGCAGTTCTTC
TRBD1	few	TRBV5-1	TRBJ2-7	CASSFGTGTEEQYF	TGCGCCAGCAGCTTCGGGACAGGGACCGAAGAGCAGTACTTC
TRBD2	NA	TRBV18	TRBJ2-5	CASSPPLAGGGETQYF	TGTGCCAGCTCACCACCACTAGCGGGAGGAGGTGAGACCCAGTACTTC
NA	NA	TRBV7-8	TRBJ2-4	CASSFHKNIQYF	TGTGCCAGCAGCTTCCACAAAAACATTCAGTACTTC
TRBD2	NA	TRBV25-1	TRBJ2-3	CASSSGGAGTDTQYF	TGTGCCAGCAGTAGCGGGGGGGCCGGGACAGATACGCAGTATTTT
NA	NA	TRBV5-1	TRBJ2-2	CASSLVQATGELFF	TGCGCCAGCAGCTTGGTTCAGGCCACCGGGGAGCTGTTTTTT
NA	NA	TRBV23-1	TRBJ2-1	CASYRGSPYNEQFF	TGCGCCAGTTATAGGGGAAGCCCCTACAATGAGCAGTTCTTC
NA	NA	TRBV7-9	TRBJ2-3	CASSFRDTQYF	TGTGCCAGCAGCTTCCGGGATACGCAGTATTTT
NA	few	TRBV29-1	TRBJ2-5	CSVRETGPQETQYF	TGCAGCGTGAGAGAAACAGGGCCGCAAGAGACCCAGTACTTC
NA	NA	TRBV11-2	TRBJ1-2	CASSQDGRGGVNYGYTF	TGTGCCAGCAGCCAGGACGGAAGAGGGGGTGTAAATTATGGCTACACCTTC
NA	NA	TRBV19	TRBJ2-1	CASSTLPIQGLRNEQFF	TGTGCCAGTAGTACCCTCCCCATCCAGGGGCTAAGGAATGAGCAGTTCTTC
NA	NA	TRBV4-3	TRBJ2-7	CASSQDPGLEQYF	TGCGCCAGCAGCCAAGATCCGGGACTGGAGCAGTACTTC
NA	once	TRBV27	TRBJ2-2	CASTQRDTGELFF	TGTGCCAGCACCCAACGGGACACCGGGGAGCTGTTTTTT
NA	once	TRBV27	TRBJ1-2	CASSATVRITYGYTF	TGTGCCAGCAGTGCGACTGTGAGAATAACGTATGGCTACACCTTC
TRBD1	few	TRBV4-1	TRBJ1-3	CASSPDRGAIYF	TGCGCCAGCAGCCCGGACAGGGGGGCCATATATTTT
NA	NA	TRBV5-4	TRBJ1-1	CASSSGDMNTEAFF	TGTGCCAGCAGCTCGGGTGATATGAACACTGAAGCTTTCTTT
NA	NA	TRBV4-1	TRBJ1-5	CASSGEGGSNQPQHF	TGCGCCAGCAGCGGGGAGGGAGGAAGCAATCAGCCCCAGCATTTT
NA	NA	TRBV5-1	TRBJ2-1	CASTNTGIGHEQFF	TGCGCCAGCACCAACACAGGGATTGGACATGAGCAGTTCTTC
NA	NA	TRBV19	TRBJ2-3	CASSIASGTDTQYF	TGTGCCAGTAGTATTGCCAGCGGCACAGATACGCAGTATTTT
TRBD1	NA	TRBV9	TRBJ2-2	CASSVEGGGGGELFF	TGTGCCAGCAGCGTAGAAGGGGGCGGAGGCGGGGAGCTGTTTTTT
NA	NA	TRBV29-1	TRBJ1-4	CSVVLSNEKLFF	TGCAGCGTTGTTCTGAGTAATGAAAAACTGTTTTTT
TRBD1	NA	TRBV7-6	TRBJ2-7	CASSLSGQGDEQYF	TGTGCCAGCAGCTTATCGGGACAGGGGGACGAGCAGTACTTC
TRBD1	NA	TRBV5-1	TRBJ1-2	CASTQAGGSYGYTF	TGCGCCAGCACACAAGCAGGGGGATCCTATGGCTACACCTTC
NA	NA	TRBV4-2	TRBJ2-1	CASSQSTGSYNEQFF	TGTGCCAGCAGCCAGAGTACAGGGTCCTACAATGAGCAGTTCTTC
TRBD2	NA	TRBV4-2	TRBJ2-5	CASSQDKRGGQETQYF	TGTGCCAGCAGCCAAGATAAACGGGGGGGCCAAGAGACCCAGTACTTC
NA	NA	TRBV7-2	TRBJ2-1	CASSLSLTGDNEQFF	TGTGCCAGCAGCTTGAGCCTCACGGGGGACAATGAGCAGTTCTTC
NA	NA	TRBV10-3	TRBJ2-6	CAISEPGTGANVLTF	TGTGCCATCAGTGAGCCCGGGACAGGGGCCAACGTCCTGACTTTC
NA	NA	TRBV5-4	TRBJ1-1	CASSAGRYTEAFF	TGTGCCAGCAGCGCAGGGCGGTACACTGAAGCTTTCTTT
NA	NA	TRBV27	TRBJ1-1	CASSLRQGRAFF	TGTGCCAGCAGTTTACGGCAGGGAAGGGCTTTCTTT
TRBD1	NA	TRBV6-4	TRBJ1-1	CASTGQGNTEAFF	TGTGCCAGCACTGGACAGGGAAACACTGAAGCTTTCTTT
TRBD2	NA	TRBV4-3	TRBJ2-7	CASSQGLGGSEQYF	TGCGCCAGCAGCCAGGGACTAGGCGGCTCCGAGCAGTACTTC
NA	NA	TRBV5-1	TRBJ2-6	CASSLAGSLSSGANVLTF	TGCGCCAGCAGCTTGGCCGGGTCTCTCAGCTCTGGGGCCAACGTCCTGACTTTC
TRBD1	once	TRBV5-1	TRBJ1-4	CASSLQGSANEKLFF	TGCGCCAGCAGCTTACAGGGGTCCGCTAATGAAAAACTGTTTTTT
TRBD1	once	TRBV28	TRBJ1-2	CASSLGTGTDYGYTF	TGTGCCAGCAGTTTAGGGACAGGGACGGATTATGGCTACACCTTC
NA	NA	TRBV28	TRBJ2-7	CASSLSGARHEQYF	TGTGCCAGCAGTTTATCAGGGGCGAGACACGAGCAGTACTTC
TRBD1	NA	TRBV5-1	TRBJ2-2	CASSSQGDGTGELFF	TGCGCCAGCAGCTCACAGGGGGATGGAACCGGGGAGCTGTTTTTT
NA	once	TRBV5-1	TRBJ1-1	CASSPVQGMNTEAFF	TGCGCCAGCAGCCCCGTTCAGGGGATGAACACTGAAGCTTTCTTT
NA	NA	TRBV19	TRBJ2-1	CASTPDSQFEQFF	TGTGCCAGTACACCGGACAGCCAGTTTGAGCAGTTCTTC